This entry lists 32 T cell receptor beta chains sequenced from one sample in a study of PD-1 blockade in classical Hodgkin lymphoma. Sequenced by immunoSEQ multiplex PCR; TCRdb stores in-frame clones only, minus some. The sample gives some 30,000 clones, 90% to 95% of which show up once; roughly 0.31% is in the top ten. Specified time point: cycle 4 day 1 (C4D1), after five to seven weeks of nivolumab. The patients all showed relapse after autologous stem cell transplantation, while their brentuximab vedotin exposure varied. Magnetic negative selection purified CD4+ T cells from thawed PBMCs. This material consisted of CD4+ T cells from blood, taken before the fourth cycle of nivolumab. The receptors stem from a human donor with classical Hodgkin lymphoma.

The chain uses TRBV2 and TRBJ2-5, with 7 bases that match TRBD2. There are 18 residues in the CDR3. Germline CDR1 SNHLY, CDR2 FYNNEI. With 3 bases clipped from V and 5 bases from J, the junction kept 18 bases outside the gene matches. CDR3 amino acids: CASSDARASGGGWETQYF. CDR3 in DNA: TGTGCCAGCAGTGACGCTCGGGCTAGCGGTGGAGGGTGGGAGACCCAGTACTTC.

The V gene is TRBV28, the J gene TRBJ1-3; D gene unclear. CDR1 and CDR2 (germline): MDHEN, SYDVKM. The CDR3 contains 14 residues. The V end lost 5 bases, the J end lost 9 bases, and 17 bases lay between the germline ends. The CDR3, as DNA: TGTGCCAGCAGTGCCATCGCCACCGCGGGCACCATATATTTT. The encoded protein is CASSAIATAGTIYF.

This chain connects TRBV6-5 to TRBJ2-5; possibly TRBD1 for D (5 bases). The length of the CDR3 is 14 residues. Germline V gene data show CDR1 as MNHEY and CDR2 as SVGAGI. Trimming took off 5 bases at V and 1 base at J, with 11 bases between the two ends. As DNA, the CDR3 is TGTGCCAGCAGTACCGGACACCTCCAAGAGACCCAGTACTTC. It specifies CASSTGHLQETQYF.

This chain links TRBV19 with TRBJ2-7, with 8 bases matching TRBD1. Germline loops: CDR1 LNHDA, CDR2 SQIVND (reference sequence). J gave up 5 bases and V 7 bases, and 19 bases lay outside the gene matches. The CDR3 totals 17 residues. This chain's CDR3 is CASTFRGGQGVSDEQYF. As DNA, the CDR3 is TGTGCCAGTACCTTTAGGGGCGGACAGGGAGTGAGCGACGAGCAGTACTTC.

J is TRBJ2-7 and V is TRBV12-5; unclear D gene. The CDR3 contains 10 residues. V lost 6 bases, J lost 4 bases, and 4 bases lay in between. CDR1 is LGHNT, CDR2 FRNRAP, per germline. The CDR3 here is CASGLYEQYF. CDR3 in DNA: TGTGCTAGTGGACTATACGAGCAGTACTTC.

The chain uses TRBV6-5 and TRBJ2-3; D remains unclear. CDR1 is MNHEY and CDR2 is SVGAGI in the germline V gene. The CDR3 totals 11 residues. The ends were cut back, 8 bases at V and 2 bases at J, with 5 bases in the middle. This chain's CDR3 is CASATTDTQYF. The DNA of the CDR3 is TGTGCCAGCGCCACCACAGATACGCAGTATTTT.

The rearrangement uses TRBV11-2 and TRBJ2-2, with D tentatively TRBD1 (6 bases). The germline gives CDR1 SGHAT, CDR2 FQNNGV. This CDR3 is built from 14 residues. The V end was cut by 5 bases, the J end by 2 bases, with 9 bases between. The CDR3: CASSQDRNTGELFF. The CDR3 nucleotides are TGTGCCAGCAGCCAGGACAGAAACACCGGGGAGCTGTTTTTT.

The sample holds one count of this clone. The chain has TRBV28 and TRBJ1-2, with D possibly being TRBD1 (6 bases). CDR1 is MDHEN and CDR2 is SYDVKM in the germline V gene. The V end lost 5 bases, the J end lost 0 bases, and 10 bases lay between the germline ends. The CDR3 runs to 14 residues. CDR3 loop: CASSQTGTNYGYTF. CDR3 sequence (DNA): TGTGCCAGCAGTCAGACAGGTACTAACTATGGCTACACCTTC.

This clone was detected only once. The chain links TRBV28 to TRBJ1-5; D is unresolved. This CDR3 has 17 amino acids. Germline CDR1 is MDHEN and CDR2 is SYDVKM. Trimming cost V 4 bases and J 0 bases, with 16 bases left between them. CDR3 DNA sequence: TGTGCCAGCAGTTCCGGGCCTCGAAGACATAGCAATCAGCCCCAGCATTTT. Protein sequence: CASSSGPRRHSNQPQHF. The variable domain in full, completed from reference TRBV28 and TRBJ1-5, reads DVKVTQSSRYLVKRTGEKVFLECVQDMDHENMFWYRQDPGLGLRLIYFSYDVKMKEKGDIPEGYSVSREKKERFSLILESASTNQTSMYLCASSSGPRRHSNQPQHFGDGTRLSIL.

This sequence joins TRBV6-1 and TRBJ2-7, with 13 positions matching TRBD2. CDR1 is MNHNS, CDR2 SASEGT, per germline. V was pared by 6 bases and J by 4 bases, with 3 bases of the junction left unmatched. This CDR3 has 14 residues. The CDR3 DNA sequence: TGTGCCAGCAGCCGGACTAGCGGGAGTTACGAGCAGTACTTC. Amino acid sequence: CASSRTSGSYEQYF.

Here the CDR3 DNA reads TGTGCCAGCAGGAGCAATAGCGCCGCGGTCACCGGGGAGCTGTTTTTT. This gives the protein CASRSNSAAVTGELFF. The chain links TRBV6-4 to TRBJ2-2; D is perhaps TRBD2 (5 bases). Germline V lookup: CDR1 MRHNA, CDR2 SNTAGT. V lost 6 bases, J lost 4 bases, and 18 bases lay in between. This CDR3 is built from 16 residues.

The chain couples TRBV30 to TRBJ2-7, with D unresolved. Germline V CDR1 and CDR2: GTSNPN, SVGIG (reference sequence). The length of the CDR3 is 11 residues. Trimming took 5 bases from V and 0 from J, leaving 5 bases between them. CDR3 protein: CAWSSSYEQYF. The CDR3 DNA is TGTGCCTGGTCTAGCTCCTACGAGCAGTACTTC.

This sequence joins TRBV6-6 and TRBJ1-4; TRBD1 matches at 7 bases. CDR1 is MNHNY, CDR2 SVGAGI, per germline (reference sequence). The CDR3 length is 15 residues. Losses at the gene ends were 5 bases for V and 4 bases for J; bases not matched to a gene: 7. This CDR3 reads CASSHDQGGNEKLFF. CDR3 nucleotides: TGTGCCAGCAGTCACGACCAGGGGGGTAATGAAAAACTGTTTTTT.

This chain's CDR3 is CASSPASGYNEQFF. CDR3 in DNA: TGTGCCAGCAGTCCCGCTAGCGGGTACAATGAGCAGTTCTTC. The V gene is TRBV6-1, the J gene TRBJ2-1, with TRBD2 matching 8 bases. Trimming removed 5 bases from V and 4 bases from J; junction bases left unmatched: 4. The CDR3 has 14 residues. Germline lookup yields CDR1 MNHNS and CDR2 SASEGT.

The chain uses TRBV4-2 and TRBJ1-1; D unclear. Germline CDR1 reads LGHNA; CDR2 reads YNFKEQ. The CDR3 is 14 amino acids. V was trimmed by 0 bases and J by 1 base, leaving 6 bases between them. DNA for the CDR3: TGTGCCAGCAGCCAAGATGGCGGGAACACTGAAGCTTTCTTT. Residues: CASSQDGGNTEAFF.

This chain connects TRBV5-1 to TRBJ2-3; D is unresolved. Trimming cost V 0 bases and J 6 bases, with 11 bases left between them. Germline V CDR1 and CDR2: SGHRS, YFSETQ. This CDR3 is 14 amino acids long. CDR3 nucleotides: TGCGCCAGCAGCTTGGTGGGCGATCACGATACGCAGTATTTT. Its translation: CASSLVGDHDTQYF. Drawing the rest from reference TRBV5-1 and TRBJ2-3, the complete variable domain is KAGVTQTPRYLIKTRGQQVTLSCSPISGHRSVSWYQQTPGQGLQFLFEYFSETQRNKGNFPGRFSGRQFSNSRSEMNVSTLELGDSALYLCASSLVGDHDTQYFGPGTRLTVL.

The chain employs TRBV9 and TRBJ1-4; no firm D call. Deletions cut 4 bases from V and 7 bases from J, with 8 bases between. The CDR3 is 12 residues long. Germline V CDR1 and CDR2: SGDLS, YYNGEE. The CDR3 DNA sequence: TGTGCCAGCAGCATCCAAGGTGAAAAACTGTTTTTT. Protein product: CASSIQGEKLFF. Combining the CDR3 with reference TRBV9 and TRBJ1-4 gives the whole variable domain DSGVTQTPKHLITATGQRVTLRCSPRSGDLSVYWYQQSLDQGLQFLIQYYNGEERAKGNILERFSAQQFPDLHSELNLSSLELGDSALYFCASSIQGEKLFFGSGTQLSVL.

The chain has TRBV7-9 and TRBJ1-5, with 7 bases lining up with TRBD1. Trimming took 4 bases from V and 7 from J; bases not matched to a gene: 7. The CDR3 extends over 14 amino acids. The germline V gene has CDR1 SEHNR and CDR2 FQNEAQ (reference sequence). In nucleotides, the CDR3 is TGTGCCAGCAGCTCTGACAGGGTGGGCCAGCCCCAGCATTTT. Its protein product is CASSSDRVGQPQHF.

The chain uses TRBV18 and TRBJ2-3; tentatively, D is TRBD2 (5 bases). Germline V gives CDR1 KGHSH, CDR2 LQKENI. The V and J ends lost 4 bases and 7 bases respectively, with 24 bases between them. CDR3 length equals 17 residues. The CDR3 here is CASSLSSASGTPHTQYF. In nucleotides, the CDR3 is TGTGCCAGCTCACTCTCGTCAGCGTCGGGAACGCCTCATACGCAGTATTTT.

The sample holds one count of this clone. The rearrangement uses TRBV28 and TRBJ1-4, with a tentative D call TRBD1 (5 bases). Deletions cut 4 bases from V and 0 bases from J, with 15 bases between. The CDR3 has 17 residues. From germline, CDR1 is MDHEN and CDR2 SYDVKM. DNA of the CDR3: TGTGCCAGCAGTTACGGGACGGACGTTGCAACTAATGAAAAACTGTTTTTT. Amino acid sequence: CASSYGTDVATNEKLFF.

This clone was detected once. The chain links TRBV2 to TRBJ2-7; D might be TRBD1 (6 bases). The ends were cut back, 0 bases at V and 5 bases at J, with 14 bases in the middle. Germline values: CDR1 SNHLY, CDR2 FYNNEI. The CDR3 extends over 15 amino acids. CDR3 sequence: CASSEAGGAINEQYF. The CDR3 nucleotides are TGTGCCAGCAGTGAAGCTGGGGGCGCGATCAACGAGCAGTACTTC.

The CDR3 spells CASSLAYSNTEAFF. CDR3 nucleotides: TGTGCCAGCAGCTTAGCGTACAGCAACACTGAAGCTTTCTTT. This chain joins TRBV7-8 and TRBJ1-1; D gene uncertain. Per germline, CDR1 SGHVS and CDR2 FQNEAQ. Trimming left V 0 bases short and J 2 bases short, with 7 bases between. The CDR3 has 14 residues.

This rearrangement joins TRBV5-4 to TRBJ2-5; a weak D match, TRBD1 (6 bases). V was cut by 3 bases and J by 5 bases, with 14 bases left in between. This CDR3 comprises 14 residues. Germline CDR1 and CDR2: SGHNT and YYREEE (reference sequence). The CDR3 DNA is TGTGCCAGCAGCTCCCCAGGGGTGGGGGAGACCCAGTACTTC. Encoded protein: CASSSPGVGETQYF.

V is TRBV29-1 and J is TRBJ1-1; D not certain. The CDR3 runs to 14 residues. Germline assignment: CDR1 SQVTM and CDR2 ANQGSEA. V lost 6 bases and J lost 2, with 16 bases in between. This CDR3 is CSVQYRVQNTEAFF. CDR3 in DNA: TGCAGCGTACAGTACCGGGTCCAAAACACTGAAGCTTTCTTT.

The V call is TRBV5-3, the J call TRBJ2-7, with D perhaps assigned TRBD1 or TRBD2 (5 bases each). TRBV5-3 is an open reading frame whose function is uncertain. CDR3 length: 15 residues. V gave up 0 bases and J gave up 4 bases, with 14 bases separating them. In DNA form, the CDR3 reads TGTGCCAGAAGCTTGGTCCCGGGACCCTTTTACGAGCAGTACTTC. Translation gives CARSLVPGPFYEQYF.

The CDR3 bases are TGCACCAGCAGCCTTCGGAGGGTAGCTTTCTTT. Translation: CTSSLRRVAFF. The V gene is TRBV1, the J gene TRBJ1-1. TRBV1 is a known pseudogene. This CDR3 has 11 residues.

V is TRBV7-2 and J is TRBJ2-7; 10 nucleotides match TRBD2. Germline V gives CDR1 SGHTA, CDR2 FQGNSA. The CDR3 sequence is 16 residues long. Unmatched junction bases numbered 2, after V lost 0 bases and J lost 0 bases. CDR3 sequence reads: CASSLAGTSVSYEQYF. CDR3 bases: TGTGCCAGCAGCTTAGCAGGGACTAGCGTCTCCTACGAGCAGTACTTC.

V is TRBV29-1 and J is TRBJ1-1; 7 positions agree with TRBD1. CDR1 is SQVTM, CDR2 ANQGSEA, per germline. The CDR3 length is 13 residues. The trim removed 7 bases at V and 1 base at J, leaving 6 bases unmatched. The DNA for the CDR3 is TGCAGCGCGGCGACAGGGTGGAACACTGAAGCTTTCTTT. Its protein is CSAATGWNTEAFF.

This chain connects TRBV28 to TRBJ1-5; no clear D. The germline V gene has CDR1 MDHEN and CDR2 SYDVKM. V lost 7 bases to trimming and J lost 3 bases, with 10 bases between them. This CDR3 comprises 13 residues. CDR3 in DNA: TGTGCCAGCACCTCGGGGTACAATCAGCCCCAGCATTTT. Amino acids: CASTSGYNQPQHF. The full variable domain, its missing parts supplied by reference TRBV28 and TRBJ1-5, is DVKVTQSSRYLVKRTGEKVFLECVQDMDHENMFWYRQDPGLGLRLIYFSYDVKMKEKGDIPEGYSVSREKKERFSLILESASTNQTSMYLCASTSGYNQPQHFGDGTRLSIL.

V gene TRBV7-9 combines with J gene TRBJ1-1, with a weak D call TRBD1 (5 bases). There are 15 residues in the CDR3. The V and J ends lost 1 base and 7 bases respectively, with 16 bases between them. Germline loops: CDR1 SEHNR, CDR2 FQNEAQ (reference sequence). As DNA, the CDR3 is TGTGCCAGCAGCTTAGTGTTACAGGAAAGGGGTGAAGCTTTCTTT. Its translation: CASSLVLQERGEAFF.

The rearrangement links TRBV29-1 to TRBJ1-2; D is unresolved. V was cut by 8 bases and J by 2 bases, with 15 bases left in between. CDR3 length: 13 residues. CDR1 and CDR2 from the germline V gene are SQVTM and ANQGSEA. The CDR3 coding sequence is TGCAGCACCTCGGTGGGTTTCAACTATGGCTACACCTTC. Its translation: CSTSVGFNYGYTF.

This chain joins TRBV11-3 and TRBJ2-7; D may be TRBD1 (6 bases). Germline-derived CDR1 and CDR2 are SGHNT and YENEEA. Trimming removed 5 bases at V and 11 bases at J, with 22 bases between. The CDR3 runs 14 residues. The CDR3 nucleotides are TGTGCCAGCAGCGCGACAGCAGGGGACGTACCCGAGTACTTC. It encodes CASSATAGDVPEYF.